These T cell receptor beta chains were read from a single sample in a study of blood T cell repertoires in COVID-19. The protocol was immunoSEQ multiplex PCR, while the TCRdb copy is restricted to in-frame clones and leaves out a portion. The sample carries around 91,000 clones, roughly 78% recorded once. Sequencing input: peripheral blood. The receptors originated from a woman aged 80 or over with active or convalescent COVID-19. CDR3s include the opening cysteine and the closing phenylalanine or tryptophan. A D gene is named only where the DNA matches it firmly. Clone size, where shown, is once, few, many, or a class for clones that have expanded.

d_call | clone_size | j_call | v_call | cdr3_aa | cdr3_nt
TRBD1 | few | TRBJ1-1 | TRBV2 | CASRGQGTPEAFF | TGTGCCAGCAGGGGACAGGGGACCCCTGAAGCTTTCTTT
TRBD1 | once | TRBJ2-7 | TRBV5-6 | CASSEPGTGPHEQYF | TGTGCCAGCAGCGAACCCGGGACAGGGCCACACGAGCAGTACTTC
NA | NA | TRBJ2-5 | TRBV12-3/TRBV12-4 | CASSFGETQYF | TGTGCCAGCAGTTTCGGTGAGACCCAGTACTTC
TRBD1 | NA | TRBJ2-1 | TRBV6-5 | CASSSPRDSSYNEQFF | TGTGCCAGCAGTTCGCCCCGGGACAGCTCCTACAATGAGCAGTTCTTC
NA | NA | TRBJ2-1 | TRBV28 | CASSLWDSYNEQFF | TGTGCCAGCAGTTTATGGGACAGTTACAATGAGCAGTTCTTC
TRBD1 | NA | TRBJ2-5 | TRBV2 | CASNEGGTGYGETQYF | TGTGCCAGCAACGAAGGTGGGACAGGGTACGGCGAGACCCAGTACTTC
TRBD2 | NA | TRBJ2-3 | TRBV18 | CASSSGTRGSDTQYF | TGTGCCAGCTCATCCGGGACTAGGGGGTCAGATACGCAGTATTTT
NA | NA | TRBJ2-7 | TRBV2 | CASSEALRGGEQYF | TGTGCCAGCAGTGAAGCGCTTCGGGGTGGAGAGCAGTACTTC
TRBD1 | NA | TRBJ2-1 | TRBV2 | CASSIQGALDEQFF | TGTGCCAGCAGTATACAGGGGGCTTTGGATGAGCAGTTCTTC
NA | NA | TRBJ1-1 | TRBV28 | CASSLIGQMNTEAFF | TGTGCCAGCAGTTTGATCGGACAGATGAACACTGAAGCTTTCTTT
NA | NA | TRBJ2-7 | TRBV9 | CASSVAGDLGGGSYEQYF | TGTGCCAGCAGCGTAGCGGGAGATCTCGGGGGTGGCTCCTACGAGCAGTACTTC
TRBD2 | NA | TRBJ2-1 | TRBV5-6 | CASSLVAGGLSYNEQFF | TGTGCCAGCAGCTTGGTGGCGGGAGGGCTATCCTACAATGAGCAGTTCTTC
TRBD2 | NA | TRBJ2-1 | TRBV15 | CATSSGGSRYNEQFF | TGTGCCACCAGTTCCGGCGGGAGTCGGTACAATGAGCAGTTCTTC
TRBD2 | NA | TRBJ2-2 | TRBV19 | CASRVSGSTGELFF | TGTGCCAGTAGGGTTAGCGGGAGCACCGGGGAGCTGTTTTTT
TRBD1 | few | TRBJ2-7 | TRBV6-5 | CASRGTGRDEQYF | TGTGCCAGCAGAGGGACAGGGAGGGACGAGCAGTACTTC
NA | NA | TRBJ2-5 | TRBV3-1/TRBV3-2 | CASSQATPGLPKGTQYF | TGTGCCAGCAGCCAAGCCACTCCGGGACTCCCGAAGGGGACCCAGTACTTC
NA | NA | TRBJ1-5 | TRBV18 | CASSPSGSNQPQHF | TGTGCCAGCTCACCATCAGGGAGCAATCAGCCCCAGCATTTT
NA | NA | TRBJ1-1 | TRBV21-1 | CASSKTPNMNTEAFF | TGTGCCAGCAGCAAAACCCCAAACATGAACACTGAAGCTTTCTTT
NA | NA | TRBJ2-7 | TRBV29-1 | CSVEATGGSYEQYF | TGCAGCGTTGAAGCAACAGGCGGATCCTACGAGCAGTACTTC
TRBD2 | few | TRBJ2-2 | TRBV29-1 | CSVRTSGRASGGGELFF | TGCAGCGTTAGGACTAGCGGGAGGGCAAGCGGAGGCGGGGAGCTGTTTTTT
NA | NA | TRBJ1-5 | TRBV5-1 | CASSPFAGEDQPQHF | TGCGCCAGCAGCCCTTTTGCGGGGGAGGACCAGCCCCAGCATTTT
TRBD2 | NA | TRBJ2-1 | TRBV7-9 | CASSLGLAGERQFF | TGTGCCAGCAGCTTAGGACTAGCGGGAGAACGTCAGTTCTTC
NA | few | TRBJ1-2 | TRBV13 | CASTPSYRAAGYTF | TGTGCCAGCACCCCCTCATACAGGGCTGCTGGCTACACCTTC
NA | NA | TRBJ1-2 | TRBV28 | CAYKRGSYGYTF | TGTGCGTATAAAAGGGGTTCTTATGGCTACACCTTC
TRBD1 | once | TRBJ2-1 | TRBV29-1 | CSVEYSGGNNYNEQFF | TGCAGCGTTGAATATTCAGGGGGCAATAACTACAATGAGCAGTTCTTC
TRBD2 | NA | TRBJ2-1 | TRBV10-3 | CAISGLAGVANEQFF | TGTGCCATCAGTGGACTAGCGGGAGTGGCTAATGAGCAGTTCTTC
TRBD1 | NA | TRBJ1-1 | TRBV11-2 | CASRLYRTGASDTEAFF | TGTGCCAGCAGGCTGTATCGGACAGGGGCAAGTGACACTGAAGCTTTCTTT
TRBD1 | NA | TRBJ2-3 | TRBV6-5 | CASRLTGFDTQYF | TGTGCCAGCAGATTGACAGGGTTTGATACGCAGTATTTT
TRBD1 | NA | TRBJ2-2 | TRBV4-1 | CASSQGTGIDTGELFF | TGCGCCAGCAGCCAAGGGACAGGGATCGACACCGGGGAGCTGTTTTTT
TRBD2 | NA | TRBJ2-1 | TRBV5-1 | CASSLALWREEGEQFF | TGCGCCAGCAGCTTGGCCCTTTGGCGGGAGGAGGGTGAGCAGTTCTTC
NA | NA | TRBJ1-5 | TRBV29-1 | CSVGGHPDQPQHF | TGCAGCGTTGGGGGACACCCAGATCAGCCCCAGCATTTT
NA | few | TRBJ1-2 | TRBV30 | CAWSPYGDYGYTF | TGTGCCTGGAGTCCCTACGGGGACTATGGCTACACCTTC
TRBD1 | NA | TRBJ1-6 | TRBV6-4 | CASARDRGSPLHF | TGTGCCAGCGCCCGGGACAGGGGGTCACCCCTCCACTTT
NA | few | TRBJ1-2 | TRBV5-6 | CASRFDVGHSYGYTF | TGTGCCAGCAGATTCGACGTAGGACACTCCTATGGCTACACCTTC
TRBD1 | NA | TRBJ2-3 | TRBV2 | CASSDRADTQYF | TGTGCCAGCAGCGACAGGGCAGATACGCAGTATTTT
NA | NA | TRBJ1-2 | TRBV6-6 | CASSYQGRSYGYTF | TGTGCCAGCAGTTACCAGGGAAGGAGCTATGGCTACACCTTC
NA | NA | TRBJ1-3 | TRBV6-1 | CASSEPRQSRSGNTIYF | TGTGCCAGCAGTGAACCCCGACAGAGCCGCTCTGGAAACACCATATATTTT
TRBD2 | few | TRBJ2-7 | TRBV29-1 | CSVEDPGSGRGAEQYF | TGCAGCGTTGAAGATCCGGGAAGCGGGAGAGGGGCCGAGCAGTACTTC
TRBD2 | once | TRBJ2-3 | TRBV4-2 | CASSQGTSGTVGTDTQYF | TGTGCCAGCAGCCAGGGGACTAGCGGGACGGTTGGCACAGATACGCAGTATTTT
NA | NA | TRBJ1-1 | TRBV6-5 | CASSLHTNTEAFF | TGTGCCAGCAGTTTACACACAAACACTGAAGCTTTCTTT
TRBD1 | NA | TRBJ1-1 | TRBV2 | CASRGQVGTEAFF | TGTGCCAGCCGGGGACAGGTGGGCACTGAAGCTTTCTTT
TRBD2 | NA | TRBJ2-7 | TRBV6-2/TRBV6-3 | CASSYGGGTTYEQYF | TGTGCCAGCAGTTACGGTGGGGGGACTACCTACGAGCAGTACTTC
TRBD2 | NA | TRBJ2-7 | TRBV4-3 | CASSQGLAEGYEQYF | TGCGCCAGCAGCCAAGGACTAGCGGAAGGCTACGAGCAGTACTTC
TRBD2 | once | TRBJ2-5 | TRBV7-2 | CASSFLNWGGDGRETQYF | TGTGCCAGCAGCTTTCTGAATTGGGGAGGGGATGGTAGAGAGACCCAGTACTTC
TRBD1 | NA | TRBJ1-1 | TRBV29-1 | CSVRDRDRGEAFF | TGCAGCGTTCGAGACAGGGATAGGGGTGAAGCTTTCTTT
NA | NA | TRBJ1-2 | TRBV30 | CAWNSGVLGGYTF | TGTGCCTGGAACTCAGGGGTTCTAGGAGGCTACACCTTC
TRBD1 | NA | TRBJ2-7 | TRBV11-2 | CASSLAGTGSYEQYF | TGTGCCAGCAGCTTAGCTGGGACAGGCTCCTACGAGCAGTACTTC
NA | NA | TRBJ2-3 | TRBV10-3 | CAISGSSRTDTQYF | TGTGCCATCAGTGGGTCTAGCCGCACAGATACGCAGTATTTT
TRBD2 | NA | TRBJ2-7 | TRBV19 | CASSIGLAYGDEQYF | TGTGCCAGTAGTATCGGACTAGCCTATGGGGACGAGCAGTACTTC
TRBD1 | NA | TRBJ2-1 | TRBV29-1 | CSVKSGTASYNEQFF | TGCAGCGTTAAGTCCGGGACAGCTTCCTACAATGAGCAGTTCTTC
NA | NA | TRBJ1-2 | TRBV6-5 | CASTQIERGGYGYTF | TGTGCCAGCACCCAAATCGAGCGGGGCGGCTATGGCTACACCTTC
NA | NA | TRBJ2-1 | TRBV12-5 | CASGRGRHPKFNEQFF | TGTGCTAGTGGCCGAGGGCGACACCCAAAATTCAATGAGCAGTTCTTC
TRBD1 | NA | TRBJ1-4 | TRBV5-4 | CASSLARGQGATNEKLFF | TGTGCCAGCAGCTTGGCCAGGGGACAGGGGGCAACTAATGAAAAACTGTTTTTT
TRBD1 | NA | TRBJ1-5 | TRBV24-1 | CATSEGQYSNQPQHF | TGTGCCACCAGTGAGGGACAGTATAGCAATCAGCCCCAGCATTTT
TRBD1 | NA | TRBJ1-5 | TRBV29-1 | CSVLTGTGNQPQHF | TGCAGCGTTTTGACAGGGACCGGCAATCAGCCCCAGCATTTT
NA | NA | TRBJ2-7 | TRBV7-9 | CASSLAPGDYEQYF | TGTGCCAGCAGCTTAGCCCCGGGGGACTACGAGCAGTACTTC